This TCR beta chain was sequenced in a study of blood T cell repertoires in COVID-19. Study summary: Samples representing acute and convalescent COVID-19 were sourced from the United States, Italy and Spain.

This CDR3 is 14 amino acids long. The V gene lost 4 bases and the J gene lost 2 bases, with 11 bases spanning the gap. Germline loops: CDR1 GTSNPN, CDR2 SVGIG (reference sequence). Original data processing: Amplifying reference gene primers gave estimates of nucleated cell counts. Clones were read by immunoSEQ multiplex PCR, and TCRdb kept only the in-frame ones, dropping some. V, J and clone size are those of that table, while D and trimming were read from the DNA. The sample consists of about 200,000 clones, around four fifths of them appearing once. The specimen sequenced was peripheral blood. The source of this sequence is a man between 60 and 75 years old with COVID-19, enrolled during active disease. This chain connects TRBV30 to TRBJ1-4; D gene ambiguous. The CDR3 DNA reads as TGTGCCTGGACCGGGTTGGAGACTAATGAAAAACTGTTTTTT. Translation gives CAWTGLETNEKLFF.